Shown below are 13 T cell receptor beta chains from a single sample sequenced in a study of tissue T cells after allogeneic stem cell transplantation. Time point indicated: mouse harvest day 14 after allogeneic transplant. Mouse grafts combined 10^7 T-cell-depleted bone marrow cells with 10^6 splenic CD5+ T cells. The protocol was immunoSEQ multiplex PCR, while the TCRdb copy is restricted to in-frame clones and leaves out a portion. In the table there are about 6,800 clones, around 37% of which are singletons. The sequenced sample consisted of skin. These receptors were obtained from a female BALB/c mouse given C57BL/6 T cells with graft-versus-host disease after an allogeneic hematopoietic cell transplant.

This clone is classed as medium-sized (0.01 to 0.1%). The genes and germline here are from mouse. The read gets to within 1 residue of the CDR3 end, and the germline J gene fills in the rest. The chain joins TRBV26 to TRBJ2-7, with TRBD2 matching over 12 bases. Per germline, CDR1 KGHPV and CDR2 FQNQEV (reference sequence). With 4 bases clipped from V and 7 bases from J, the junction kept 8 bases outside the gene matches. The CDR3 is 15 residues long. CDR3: CASSHDWGGAREQYF. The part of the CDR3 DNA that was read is TGTGCCAGCAGTCACGACTGGGGGGGCGCGAGGGAACAGTAC.

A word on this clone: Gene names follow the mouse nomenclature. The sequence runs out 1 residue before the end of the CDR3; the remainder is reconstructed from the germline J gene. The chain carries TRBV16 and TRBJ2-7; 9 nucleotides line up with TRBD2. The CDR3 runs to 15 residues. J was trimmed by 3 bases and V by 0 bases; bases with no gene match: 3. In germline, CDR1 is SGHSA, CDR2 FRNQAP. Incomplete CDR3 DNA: TGTGCAAGCAGCTTAGAGGGCTGGGGGGGCTATGAACAGTAC. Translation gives CASSLEGWGGYEQY. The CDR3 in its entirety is CASSLEGWGGYEQYF.

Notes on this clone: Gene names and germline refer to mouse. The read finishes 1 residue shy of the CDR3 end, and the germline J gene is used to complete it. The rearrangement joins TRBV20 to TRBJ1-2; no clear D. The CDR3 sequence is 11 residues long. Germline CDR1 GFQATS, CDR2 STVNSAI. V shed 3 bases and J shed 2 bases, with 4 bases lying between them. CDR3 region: CGARWNSDYTF. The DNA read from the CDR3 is TGTGGTGCTAGATGGAACTCCGACTACACC.

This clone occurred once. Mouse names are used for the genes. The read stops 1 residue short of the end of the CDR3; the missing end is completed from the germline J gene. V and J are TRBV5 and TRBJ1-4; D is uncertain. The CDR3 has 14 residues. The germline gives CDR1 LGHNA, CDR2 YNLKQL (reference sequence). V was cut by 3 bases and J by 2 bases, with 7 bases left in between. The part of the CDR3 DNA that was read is TGTGCCAGCAGCCAGTACACATCCAACGAAAGATTATTT. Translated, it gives CASSQYTSNERLF. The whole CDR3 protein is CASSQYTSNERLFF.

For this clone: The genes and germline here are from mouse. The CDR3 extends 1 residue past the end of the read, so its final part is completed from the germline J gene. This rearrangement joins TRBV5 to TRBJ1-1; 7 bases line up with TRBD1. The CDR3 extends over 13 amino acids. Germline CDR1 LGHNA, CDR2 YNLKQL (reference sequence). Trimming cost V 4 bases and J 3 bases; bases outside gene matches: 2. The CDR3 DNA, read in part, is TGTGCCAGCAGCCGGGACAGCGACACAGAAGTCTTC. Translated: CASSRDSDTEVF. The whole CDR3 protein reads CASSRDSDTEVFF.

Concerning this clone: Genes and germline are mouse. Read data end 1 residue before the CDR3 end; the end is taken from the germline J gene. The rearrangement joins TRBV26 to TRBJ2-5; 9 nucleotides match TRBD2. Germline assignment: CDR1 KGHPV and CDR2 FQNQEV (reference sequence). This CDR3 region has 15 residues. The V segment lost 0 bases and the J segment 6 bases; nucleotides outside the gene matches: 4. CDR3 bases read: TGTGCCAGCAGTCTGTCGAACTGGGGGGAGGACACCCAGTAC. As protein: CASSLSNWGEDTQY. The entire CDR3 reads CASSLSNWGEDTQYF.

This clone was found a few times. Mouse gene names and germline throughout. The sequenced CDR3 bases are TGTGCCAGCAGCCCGACAGTTAACCAAGACACCCAGTAC. Translation gives CASSPTVNQDTQY. The whole CDR3 protein reads CASSPTVNQDTQYF. The genes are TRBV3 and TRBJ2-5, with D perhaps matching TRBD1 (5 bases). The read terminates 1 residue ahead of where the CDR3 ends, so the germline J gene completes it. Trimming took off 5 bases at V and 0 bases at J, with 9 bases between the two ends. The CDR3 has 14 amino acids. Germline-derived CDR1 and CDR2 are SNHLY and FYNGKV (reference sequence).

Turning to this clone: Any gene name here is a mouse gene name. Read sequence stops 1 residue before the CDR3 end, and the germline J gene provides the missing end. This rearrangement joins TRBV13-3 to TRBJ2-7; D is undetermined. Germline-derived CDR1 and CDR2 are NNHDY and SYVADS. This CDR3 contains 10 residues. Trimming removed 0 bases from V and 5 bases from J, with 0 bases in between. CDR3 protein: CASSDDEQYF. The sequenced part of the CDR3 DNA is TGTGCCAGCAGTGATGATGAACAGTAC.

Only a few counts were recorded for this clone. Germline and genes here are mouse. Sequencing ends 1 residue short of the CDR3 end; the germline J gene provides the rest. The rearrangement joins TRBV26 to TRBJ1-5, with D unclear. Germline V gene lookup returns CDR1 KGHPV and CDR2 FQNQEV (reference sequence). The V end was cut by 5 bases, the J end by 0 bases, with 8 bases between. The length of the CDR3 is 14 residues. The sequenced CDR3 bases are TGTGCCAGCAGTTCAAATTATAACAACCAGGCTCCGCTT. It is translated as CASSSNYNNQAPL. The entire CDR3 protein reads CASSSNYNNQAPLF.

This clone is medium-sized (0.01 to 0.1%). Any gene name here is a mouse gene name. Partial CDR3 DNA: TGTGCCAGCAGTCTGAACAACCAAGACACCCAGTAC. Translating gives CASSLNNQDTQY. The whole CDR3 sequence reads CASSLNNQDTQYF. This chain links TRBV26 with TRBJ2-5; no definite D call. The CDR3 end lies 1 residue beyond the end of the read and is filled in from the germline J gene. From germline, CDR1 is KGHPV and CDR2 FQNQEV (reference sequence). Trimming cost V 2 bases and J 0 bases, with 3 bases left between them. The CDR3 consists of 13 residues.

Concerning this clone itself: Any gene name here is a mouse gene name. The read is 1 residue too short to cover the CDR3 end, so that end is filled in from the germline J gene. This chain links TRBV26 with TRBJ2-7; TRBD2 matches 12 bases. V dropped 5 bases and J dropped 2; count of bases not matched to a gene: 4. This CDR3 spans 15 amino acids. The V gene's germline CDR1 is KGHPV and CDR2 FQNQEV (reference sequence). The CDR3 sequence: CASSRLGGRPYEQYF. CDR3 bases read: TGTGCCAGCAGTAGACTGGGGGGGCGCCCCTATGAACAGTAC. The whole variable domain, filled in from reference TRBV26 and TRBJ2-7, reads NSKVIQTPRYLVKGQGQKAKMRCIPEKGHPVVFWYQQNKNNEFKFLINFQNQEVLQQIDMTEKRFSAECPSNSPCSLEIQSSEAGDSALYLCASSRLGGRPYEQYFGPGTRLTVL.

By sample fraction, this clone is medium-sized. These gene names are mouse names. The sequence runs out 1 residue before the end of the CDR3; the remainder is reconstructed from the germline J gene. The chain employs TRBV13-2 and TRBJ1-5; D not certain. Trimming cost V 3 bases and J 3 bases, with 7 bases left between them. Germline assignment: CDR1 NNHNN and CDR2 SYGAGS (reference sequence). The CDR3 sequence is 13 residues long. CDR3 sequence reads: CASGGQPNQAPLF. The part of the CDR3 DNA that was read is TGTGCCAGCGGTGGACAACCCAACCAGGCTCCGCTT.

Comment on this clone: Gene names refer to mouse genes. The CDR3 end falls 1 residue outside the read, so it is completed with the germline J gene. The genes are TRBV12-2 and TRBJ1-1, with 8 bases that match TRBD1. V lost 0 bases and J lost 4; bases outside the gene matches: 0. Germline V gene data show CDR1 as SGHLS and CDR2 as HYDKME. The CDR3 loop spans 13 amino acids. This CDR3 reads CASSLGQGTEVFF. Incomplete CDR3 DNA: TGTGCCAGCTCTCTCGGACAGGGCACAGAAGTCTTC.